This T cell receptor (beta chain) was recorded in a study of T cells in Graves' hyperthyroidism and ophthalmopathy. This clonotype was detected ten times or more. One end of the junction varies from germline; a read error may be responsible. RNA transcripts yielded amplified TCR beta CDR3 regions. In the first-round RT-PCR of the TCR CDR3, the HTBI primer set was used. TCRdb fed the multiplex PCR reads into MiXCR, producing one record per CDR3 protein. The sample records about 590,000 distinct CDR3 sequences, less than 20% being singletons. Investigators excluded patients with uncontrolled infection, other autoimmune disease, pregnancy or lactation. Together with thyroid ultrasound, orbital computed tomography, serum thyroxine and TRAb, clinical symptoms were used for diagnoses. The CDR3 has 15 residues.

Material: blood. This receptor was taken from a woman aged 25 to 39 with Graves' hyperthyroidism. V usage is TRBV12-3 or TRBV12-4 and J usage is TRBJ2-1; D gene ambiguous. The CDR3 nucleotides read TGTGCCGGCAGTTTAGATCTCACTTTCTACAATGAGCAGTTCTTC. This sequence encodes CAGSLDLTFYNEQFF.